This paragraph covers one TCR beta chain sequence. This entry belongs to a study of blood T cell repertoires in COVID-19. Sequencing used immunoSEQ multiplex PCR; TCRdb keeps in-frame clones, though not all of them. The sample comprises 85,000 to 95,000 clones, roughly 89% of which are singletons, and under 5.5% rests with the top ten. The CDR3 contains 12 residues. The V end lost 5 bases, the J end lost 11 bases, and 13 bases lay between the germline ends. Germline values: CDR1 SNHLY, CDR2 FYNNEI. The sequence derives from a man in his 60s with COVID-19, enrolled during active disease. V and J are TRBV2 and TRBJ1-3; D not resolved. The sample taken for sequencing was peripheral blood. CDR3 in DNA: TGTGCCAGCAGTTACCTCAGGCGTCCCATATATTTT. This gives the protein CASSYLRRPIYF.